A single sample is the source of the 17 T cell receptor beta chains below, sequenced in a study of cytomegalovirus exposure and HLA in healthy donors. TCRdb keeps only in-frame clones here, not all; method: immunoSEQ multiplex PCR. The sample includes about 140,000 clones, about 86% of them seen just once. The specimen was PBMCs. These receptors were taken from a woman in her late teens or twenties in good health and CMV-seropositive.

This clone is a singleton in its sample. V and J are TRBV5-1 and TRBJ2-3; 8 bases match TRBD1. With V trimmed by 7 bases and J by 5 bases, 12 bases remained unmatched. From germline, CDR1 is SGHRS and CDR2 YFSETQ. This CDR3 contains 15 residues. The CDR3 DNA reads as TGCGCCAGCGCCCAGGGGGCGAAGATTGGAGATACGCAGTATTTT. Translation: CASAQGAKIGDTQYF.

The rearrangement links TRBV5-6 to TRBJ2-5; TRBD2 matches at 7 bases. Germline trimming cut 0 bases from V and 14 bases from J; bases unmatched to any gene: 10. The CDR3 totals 13 residues. CDR1 and CDR2 (germline): SGHDT, YYEEEE. DNA of the CDR3: TGTGCCAGCAGCTTGGCCTTAGGGACTAACACATACTTC. Translated, it gives CASSLALGTNTYF.

The chain is built from TRBV29-1 and TRBJ1-2; D might be TRBD1 (5 bases). The CDR3 contains 11 residues. Germline V gene lookup returns CDR1 SQVTM and CDR2 ANQGSEA. Trimming cost V 4 bases and J 5 bases, with 8 bases left between them. This chain's CDR3 is CSVGGGYGYTF. CDR3 DNA sequence: TGCAGCGTTGGGGGCGGATATGGCTACACCTTC.

J is TRBJ1-1 and V is TRBV6-6; a possible D gene is TRBD1 (5 bases). V gave up 4 bases and J gave up 1 base, with 7 bases separating them. The length of the CDR3 is 13 residues. Germline V gene sequence: CDR1 MNHNY, CDR2 SVGAGI (reference sequence). CDR3 nucleotides: TGTGCCAGCAGTTCAGGACAGAACACTGAAGCTTTCTTT. It encodes CASSSGQNTEAFF.

This clone was found a few times. This chain links TRBV18 with TRBJ1-2, with TRBD1 as a possible D gene (6 bases). Germline assignment: CDR1 KGHSH and CDR2 LQKENI. This CDR3 comprises 15 residues. Trimming took off 0 bases at V and 4 bases at J, with 12 bases between the two ends. CDR3 bases: TGTGCCAGCTCACCACCACCAGGGGAAAGCTATGGCTACACCTTC. Encoded protein: CASSPPPGESYGYTF.

The V call is TRBV4-2, the J call TRBJ1-6, with D unresolved. V lost 0 bases and J 9 bases, leaving 9 bases between the germline ends. Germline V gene data show CDR1 as LGHNA and CDR2 as YNFKEQ. This CDR3 has 14 residues. CDR3 amino acids: CASSQDTSGSPLHF. The CDR3 DNA reads as TGTGCCAGCAGCCAAGATACAAGCGGTTCACCCCTCCACTTT.

The V call is TRBV6-1, the J call TRBJ2-5; a weak D match, TRBD2 (6 bases). The CDR3 length is 15 residues. Trimming stripped 4 bases from V and 1 base from J, with 13 bases between. The germline V gene encodes CDR1 MNHNS and CDR2 SASEGT. CDR3 amino acids: CASSATDYPQETQYF. The CDR3 region has the DNA TGTGCCAGCAGTGCGACGGACTACCCCCAAGAGACCCAGTACTTC.

The chain uses TRBV6-5 and TRBJ1-5; D not certain. The CDR3 length is 13 residues. V dropped 2 bases and J dropped 4 bases, with 6 bases sitting between them. CDR1 MNHEY and CDR2 SVGAGI come from the germline V gene. In DNA form, the CDR3 reads TGTGCCAGCAGTTACGCGGGTAATCAGCCCCAGCATTTT. This encodes CASSYAGNQPQHF.

The rearrangement joins TRBV19 to TRBJ2-7; 8 nucleotides align to TRBD1. Trimming removed 6 bases from V and 4 bases from J; junction bases left unmatched: 11. This CDR3 is built from 15 residues. The germline V gene encodes CDR1 LNHDA and CDR2 SQIVND (reference sequence). The CDR3 protein is CASRDIGQGRYEQYF. The CDR3 nucleotides read TGTGCCAGTAGAGATATCGGACAGGGAAGATACGAGCAGTACTTC.

The J gene is TRBJ2-5, the V gene TRBV5-1, with TRBD1 identical over 11 bases. Trimming took 4 bases from V and 5 from J; bases not matched to a gene: 7. The CDR3 is 15 amino acids. From germline, CDR1 is SGHRS and CDR2 YFSETQ. In DNA, the CDR3 is TGCGCCAGCAGCCTACAGGACAGGGGGCGGGAGACCCAGTACTTC. Residues: CASSLQDRGRETQYF.

The chain uses TRBV6-5 and TRBJ2-1; perhaps TRBD2 as D (5 bases). V shed 5 bases and J shed 4 bases, with 15 bases lying between them. CDR1 and CDR2 from the germline V gene are MNHEY and SVGAGI. The CDR3 is 15 amino acids. CDR3: CASSPAQRRYNEQFF. CDR3 DNA: TGTGCCAGCAGTCCCGCCCAGCGGAGATACAATGAGCAGTTCTTC.

The chain links TRBV5-1 to TRBJ2-7; D is ambiguous. Per the germline V gene, CDR1 is SGHRS and CDR2 is YFSETQ. Trimming left V 0 bases short and J 2 bases short, with 6 bases between. The CDR3 loop spans 13 amino acids. CDR3 protein: CASSLDTAYEQYF. The DNA for the CDR3 is TGCGCCAGCAGCTTGGACACCGCCTACGAGCAGTACTTC.

This chain uses TRBV19 with TRBJ2-7; D perhaps matches TRBD2 (6 bases). Germline V gene data show CDR1 as LNHDA and CDR2 as SQIVND (reference sequence). The V and J ends lost 5 bases and 5 bases respectively, with 22 bases between them. CDR3 length: 16 residues. CDR3 loop: CASSVQMEGPFNEQYF. The CDR3 DNA sequence: TGTGCCAGTAGTGTACAGATGGAGGGGCCATTCAACGAGCAGTACTTC. The variable domain in full, completed from reference TRBV19 and TRBJ2-7, reads DGGITQSPKYLFRKEGQNVTLSCEQNLNHDAMYWYRQDPGQGLRLIYYSQIVNDFQKGDIAEGYSVSREKKESFPLTVTSAQKNPTAFYLCASSVQMEGPFNEQYFGPGTRLTVT.

The genes are TRBV13 and TRBJ2-3; 8 bases align to TRBD2. The ends lost 5 bases at V and 7 bases at J; junction bases unmatched: 11. CDR1 PRHDT and CDR2 FYEKMQ come from the germline V gene (reference sequence). This CDR3 spans 15 amino acids. As DNA, the CDR3 is TGTGCCAGCAGCCCCGTAGGTGCGGGAGGTTATACGCAGTATTTT. This translates into CASSPVGAGGYTQYF.

The chain carries TRBV5-6 and TRBJ2-5, with D perhaps TRBD2 (6 bases). Germline CDR1 reads SGHDT; CDR2 reads YYEEEE. The CDR3 contains 14 residues. Trimming left V 3 bases short and J 1 base short, with 10 bases between. This chain's CDR3 is CASSWGTSQETQYF. CDR3 bases: TGTGCCAGCAGCTGGGGGACTTCCCAAGAGACCCAGTACTTC. Together with reference TRBV5-6 and TRBJ2-5, the CDR3 gives the full variable domain: DAGVTQSPTHLIKTRGQQVTLRCSPKSGHDTVSWYQQALGQGPQFIFQYYEEEERQRGNFPDRFSGHQFPNYSSELNVNALLLGDSALYLCASSWGTSQETQYFGPGTRLLVL.

V and J are TRBV19 and TRBJ2-5; 11 nucleotides align to TRBD2. The CDR3 contains 16 residues. Germline CDR1 is LNHDA and CDR2 is SQIVND (reference sequence). After removal of 5 bases from V and 2 bases from J, the junction contained 7 bases not matched to a gene. In nucleotides, the CDR3 is TGTGCCAGTAGTTCCATAGCGGGGGGGCTTCAAGAGACCCAGTACTTC. As protein: CASSSIAGGLQETQYF.

The CDR3 DNA is TGTGCCAGCAGCTTAGATACGGAGTCGGGGTCACCCCTCCACTTT. Protein sequence: CASSLDTESGSPLHF. V and J are TRBV11-2 and TRBJ1-6; unclear D gene. There are 15 residues in the CDR3. V lost 0 bases to trimming and J lost 10 bases, with 13 bases between them. The germline V gene encodes CDR1 SGHAT and CDR2 FQNNGV.